One and the same sample provided the 28 T cell receptor beta chains below, sequenced in a study of identical twins. TCRdb reanalysed the 5' RACE reads using MiXCR and keeps one entry per CDR3 protein. The sample shows approximately 680,000 distinct CDR3 sequences, 7.1% of them seen only once. This sample was also put to use in a study of yellow fever vaccine responses in identical twins.

Sequencing was performed on PBMCs. The receptor source for this set is a woman aged 18-29 years in good health.

This clonotype was observed at least ten times. The chain links TRBV29-1 to TRBJ2-3, with D unresolved. Germline loops: CDR1 SQVTM, CDR2 ANQGSEA. The germline V and J ends were trimmed by 4 bases and 5 bases, with 7 bases remaining between them. The CDR3 extends over 11 amino acids. The CDR3 here is CSVVTGDTQYF. The CDR3 coding sequence is TGCAGCGTTGTAACGGGAGATACGCAGTATTTT.

There are a few counts of this clonotype. The gene calls are TRBV12-3 or TRBV12-4 and TRBJ1-2, with D perhaps TRBD1 (5 bases). This CDR3 region has 14 residues. Deletions cut 2 bases from V and 1 base from J, with 8 bases between. The CDR3 reads CASSLPTVNYGYTF. In DNA, the CDR3 is TGTGCCAGCAGTTTACCGACAGTTAACTATGGCTACACCTTC.

The sample holds many counts of this clonotype. The chain is built from TRBV24-1 and TRBJ2-1, with 12 positions matching TRBD1. Unmatched junction bases numbered 9, after V lost 2 bases and J lost 8 bases. The CDR3 spans 17 residues. Germline assignment: CDR1 KGHDR and CDR2 SFDVKD. The DNA for the CDR3 is TGTGCCACCAGTGATTCACGCCCGGGACAGGGGGCTTATGAGCAGTTCTTC. It is translated as CATSDSRPGQGAYEQFF.

In its sample, this clonotype was seen many times. This chain uses TRBV4-1 with TRBJ2-7; TRBD1 matches at 10 bases. From germline, CDR1 is MGHRA and CDR2 YSYEKL. Losses at the gene ends were 0 bases for V and 3 bases for J; bases not matched to a gene: 5. The CDR3 is made up of 16 amino acids. The CDR3 reads CASSQDPGQGYYEQYF. The CDR3 nucleotides are TGCGCCAGCAGCCAAGATCCGGGACAGGGGTACTACGAGCAGTACTTC.

This clonotype was picked up many times. This chain uses TRBV4-1 with TRBJ2-7; the D is unclear. Germline V gene lookup returns CDR1 MGHRA and CDR2 YSYEKL. The CDR3 covers 14 residues. The ends were cut back, 3 bases at V and 3 bases at J, with 12 bases in the middle. CDR3 nucleotides: TGCGCCAGCAGCCATTCAGGTACAGACTACGAGCAGTACTTC. Translated: CASSHSGTDYEQYF.

This clonotype was seen many times. V is TRBV24-1 and J is TRBJ2-1; TRBD2 matches 8 bases. J lost 5 bases, V lost 4 bases, and 12 bases had no gene match. Germline V gene data show CDR1 as KGHDR and CDR2 as SFDVKD. The CDR3 runs to 17 residues. The CDR3 nucleotides are TGTGCCACCAGTGACTCCCTAAGCGGGAGTTTCAACAATGAGCAGTTCTTC. Its translation is CATSDSLSGSFNNEQFF.

In this sample, this clonotype turned up a few times. This chain connects TRBV7-9 to TRBJ1-2, with D maybe TRBD1 (5 bases). CDR3 length: 15 residues. The germline gives CDR1 SEHNR, CDR2 FQNEAQ (reference sequence). With 2 bases removed from V and 1 base from J, the gap between germline ends came to 11 bases. The CDR3 loop is CASSLLGENNYGYTF. CDR3 DNA: TGTGCCAGCAGCTTATTGGGGGAAAATAACTATGGCTACACCTTC.

This chain uses TRBV2 with TRBJ2-1, with 7 bases that match TRBD1. The CDR3 contains 16 residues. V lost 6 bases, J lost 5 bases, and 13 bases stayed unmatched. Germline-derived CDR1 and CDR2 are SNHLY and FYNNEI. The CDR3 loop is CASRDPGTATNNEQFF. The CDR3 DNA reads as TGTGCCAGCAGGGACCCCGGGACAGCAACTAACAATGAGCAGTTCTTC. Full variable domain (outside the CDR3, taken from reference TRBV2 and TRBJ2-1): EPEVTQTPSHQVTQMGQEVILRCVPISNHLYFYWYRQILGQKVEFLVSFYNNEISEKSEIFDDQFSVERPDGSNFTLKIRSTKLEDSAMYFCASRDPGTATNNEQFFGPGTRLTVL.

Ten or more counts support this clonotype. The chain combines TRBV12-3 or TRBV12-4 with TRBJ2-3, with TRBD2 identical over 9 bases. Trimming cost V 6 bases and J 2 bases; bases outside gene matches: 3. The length of the CDR3 is 14 residues. CDR3 residues: CASRLAGATDTQYF. CDR3 sequence (DNA): TGTGCCAGCAGACTAGCGGGCGCCACAGATACGCAGTATTTT.

The chain is built from TRBV5-1 and TRBJ1-6; TRBD1 might be the D (5 bases). This CDR3 spans 12 amino acids. V lost 3 bases to trimming and J lost 13 bases, with 11 bases between them. Per germline, CDR1 SGHRS and CDR2 YFSETQ. Here the CDR3 DNA reads TGCGCCAGCAGCTCGGACGGGGGGCCCCTCCACTTT. This gives the protein CASSSDGGPLHF.

In the case of this clonotype: A read error is possible here, since a much larger clone lies one base away. The chain links TRBV10-3 to TRBJ2-3; 8 bases fit TRBD2. V lost 10 bases, J lost 4 bases, and 22 bases stayed unmatched. The germline V gene encodes CDR1 ENHRY and CDR2 SYGVKD. CDR3 size: 18 residues. In DNA form, the CDR3 reads TGTGCCACCAACCCGGAACTAGCGGTTCAGATGGCCCCAGATACGCAGTATTTT. Its translation: CATNPELAVQMAPDTQYF.

The chain uses TRBV7-8 and TRBJ2-3; D remains unclear. The CDR3 length is 15 residues. V gave up 3 bases and J gave up 4 bases, with 14 bases separating them. Per germline, CDR1 SGHVS and CDR2 FQNEAQ. Written as DNA, the CDR3 is TGTGCCAGCAGCTTGCTGAGAACAGTTCCAGATACGCAGTATTTT. Translated: CASSLLRTVPDTQYF.

The V gene is TRBV20-1, the J gene TRBJ2-1, with 10 bases aligning to TRBD2. CDR1 is DFQATT, CDR2 SNEGSKA, per germline (reference sequence). The CDR3 contains 13 residues. V was pared by 0 bases and J by 9 bases, with 2 bases of the junction left unmatched. The CDR3 bases are TGCAGTGCTAGAGAACTAGCGGGATTTGAGCAGTTCTTC. Amino acids: CSARELAGFEQFF.

A remark on this clonotype: A much larger clone differs by one base, so this may be a read error. This sequence joins TRBV20-1 and TRBJ2-1, with 8 nucleotides matching TRBD1. Germline V gene lookup returns CDR1 DFQATT and CDR2 SNEGSKA (reference sequence). The CDR3 length is 15 residues. V shed 0 bases and J 1 base; nucleotides not matched to a gene: 2. In DNA form, the CDR3 reads TGCAGTGCTAGAGACAGGGGGCTGTCCTACAATGAGCAGTTCTTC. Protein sequence: CSARDRGLSYNEQFF.

In this sample, this clonotype turned up many times. The chain links TRBV15 to TRBJ2-7, with 12 bases fitting TRBD2. Germline assignment: CDR1 LNHNV and CDR2 YYDKDF (reference sequence). The CDR3 is 16 amino acids. With V trimmed by 3 bases and J by 0 bases, 3 bases remained unmatched. The CDR3 sequence is CATSRETSGSSYEQYF. The CDR3 DNA follows: TGTGCCACCAGCAGGGAGACTAGCGGGAGCTCCTACGAGCAGTACTTC.

This clonotype has more than one count but fewer than ten. The chain carries TRBV5-1 and TRBJ1-1, with 12 bases lining up with TRBD1. V was clipped by 6 bases and J by 0 bases; unmatched bases: 9. Looked up from germline, CDR1 is SGHRS and CDR2 is YFSETQ. The CDR3 is made up of 17 amino acids. In DNA, the CDR3 is TGCGCCAGCATTGCCGGGACAGGGGGCTATTTGAACACTGAAGCTTTCTTT. Translation gives CASIAGTGGYLNTEAFF.

This clonotype turned up a few times. The DNA of the CDR3 is TGTGCCAGCAGCTTTCTTTACCGGGACACCAACACCGGGGAGCTGTTTTTT. It translates to CASSFLYRDTNTGELFF. V and J are TRBV11-2 and TRBJ2-2, with a weak D call TRBD1 (6 bases). This CDR3 is built from 17 residues. CDR1 and CDR2 (germline): SGHAT, FQNNGV. V lost 3 bases to trimming and J lost 2 bases, with 16 bases between them.

The chain recombines TRBV4-1 with TRBJ2-4, with D possibly TRBD1 on 6 matching bases. Germline CDR1 and CDR2: MGHRA and YSYEKL. The CDR3 runs 20 residues. The germline V and J ends were trimmed by 0 bases and 4 bases, with 25 bases remaining between them. CDR3 residues: CASSQDPQGSGPGWKNIQYF. The CDR3 DNA follows: TGCGCCAGCAGCCAAGACCCCCAGGGGTCGGGCCCGGGGTGGAAAAACATTCAGTACTTC.

This clonotype was recorded at least ten times. V gene TRBV12-3 or TRBV12-4 combines with J gene TRBJ1-2; no reliable D call. The CDR3 length is 15 residues. The ends were cut back, 3 bases at V and 4 bases at J, with 15 bases in the middle. CDR3 loop: CASSFSERAGYGYTF. In DNA form, the CDR3 reads TGTGCCAGCAGTTTTTCGGAAAGGGCAGGCTATGGCTACACCTTC.

V and J are TRBV11-1 and TRBJ2-2, with 15 nucleotides matching TRBD2. The CDR3 covers 19 residues. Looked up from germline, CDR1 is SGHAT and CDR2 is FQDESV (reference sequence). V was pared by 5 bases and J by 5 bases, with 12 bases of the junction left unmatched. The CDR3 DNA reads TGTGCCAGCAGCCGGACTAGCGGGAGGGCCAGTCCGACTACCGGGGAGCTGTTTTTT. It encodes CASSRTSGRASPTTGELFF.

This chain connects TRBV20-1 to TRBJ2-1, with D uncertain. V dropped 0 bases and J dropped 6 bases, with 12 bases sitting between them. The germline V gene encodes CDR1 DFQATT and CDR2 SNEGSKA (reference sequence). This CDR3 region has 14 residues. CDR3 DNA sequence: TGCAGTGCTAGAGATCGGAATAGGTTCAATGAGCAGTTCTTC. It yields the protein CSARDRNRFNEQFF.

The rearrangement links TRBV12-3 or TRBV12-4 to TRBJ1-6, with 8 nucleotides matching TRBD1. The CDR3 covers 14 residues. The V and J ends lost 6 bases and 7 bases, in that order; junction bases with no gene match: 5. CDR3 DNA: TGTGCCAGCAGGGTGACAGGGGTAAATTCACCCCTCCACTTT. Its translation is CASRVTGVNSPLHF.

This clonotype appeared a few times. V gene TRBV7-2 combines with J gene TRBJ2-2; possibly TRBD2 for D (6 bases). Germline lookup yields CDR1 SGHTA and CDR2 FQGNSA. The CDR3 totals 16 residues. V was pared by 7 bases and J by 0 bases, with 15 bases between. The DNA for the CDR3 is TGTGCCAGCACCAAGTCCGGGACTCCGAACACCGGGGAGCTGTTTTTT. It translates to CASTKSGTPNTGELFF.

This clonotype has a count of ten or more. This chain connects TRBV10-3 to TRBJ2-3; 12 bases are shared with TRBD2. The V gene end was trimmed by 8 bases and the J gene end by 3 bases; junction bases not matched to a gene: 12. This CDR3 contains 17 residues. Germline values: CDR1 ENHRY, CDR2 SYGVKD. The CDR3 sequence is CAIAKRETSGGTDTQYF. The CDR3 region has the DNA TGTGCCATCGCTAAACGGGAGACTAGCGGGGGTACAGATACGCAGTATTTT.

The table lists this clonotype with many counts. The CDR3 loop is CASSRTTGDNEQFF. The CDR3 DNA sequence: TGTGCCAGCAGTCGGACCACGGGAGACAATGAGCAGTTCTTC. This chain joins TRBV6-1 and TRBJ2-1; TRBD2 might be the D (6 bases). The CDR3 contains 14 residues. The V gene's germline CDR1 is MNHNS and CDR2 SASEGT. The V gene lost 5 bases and the J gene lost 5 bases, with 13 bases spanning the gap.

In its sample, this clonotype was seen a few times. The V call is TRBV20-1, the J call TRBJ2-1, with TRBD2 matching over 12 bases. Trimming took 0 bases from V and 8 from J; bases not matched to a gene: 11. Germline CDR1 and CDR2: DFQATT and SNEGSKA (reference sequence). This CDR3 comprises 17 residues. The CDR3 DNA follows: TGCAGTGCTAGAGAGGGAGCTAGCGGGAGGGCCAGGGATGAGCAGTTCTTC. It encodes CSAREGASGRARDEQFF.

The genes are TRBV20-1 and TRBJ2-5; 9 nucleotides align to TRBD2. CDR1 and CDR2 (germline): DFQATT, SNEGSKA (reference sequence). This CDR3 contains 15 residues. V lost 5 bases and J lost 7; bases outside the gene matches: 14. This CDR3 reads CSAEDGLAREMTQYF. The CDR3 bases are TGCAGTGCTGAGGATGGACTAGCGCGAGAGATGACCCAGTACTTC.

This clonotype was detected only a few times. This chain links TRBV20-1 with TRBJ2-3; perhaps TRBD2 as D (6 bases). The V gene lost 5 bases and the J gene lost 4 bases, with 10 bases spanning the gap. Germline V gene sequence: CDR1 DFQATT, CDR2 SNEGSKA (reference sequence). The CDR3 is made up of 12 amino acids. CDR3 coding DNA: TGCAGTGCTCCTCCTAGCGCAGATACGCAGTATTTT. This encodes CSAPPSADTQYF.